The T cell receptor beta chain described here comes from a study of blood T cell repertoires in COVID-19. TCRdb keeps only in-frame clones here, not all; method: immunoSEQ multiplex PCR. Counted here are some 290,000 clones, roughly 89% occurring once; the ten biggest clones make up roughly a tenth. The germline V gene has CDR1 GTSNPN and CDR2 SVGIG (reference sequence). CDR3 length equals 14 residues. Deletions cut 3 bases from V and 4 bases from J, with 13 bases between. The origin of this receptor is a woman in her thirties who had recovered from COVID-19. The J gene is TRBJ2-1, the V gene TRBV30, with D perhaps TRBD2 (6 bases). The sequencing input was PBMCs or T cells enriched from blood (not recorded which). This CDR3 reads CAWSVHSGYNEQFF. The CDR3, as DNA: TGTGCCTGGAGCGTACATAGCGGATACAATGAGCAGTTCTTC.